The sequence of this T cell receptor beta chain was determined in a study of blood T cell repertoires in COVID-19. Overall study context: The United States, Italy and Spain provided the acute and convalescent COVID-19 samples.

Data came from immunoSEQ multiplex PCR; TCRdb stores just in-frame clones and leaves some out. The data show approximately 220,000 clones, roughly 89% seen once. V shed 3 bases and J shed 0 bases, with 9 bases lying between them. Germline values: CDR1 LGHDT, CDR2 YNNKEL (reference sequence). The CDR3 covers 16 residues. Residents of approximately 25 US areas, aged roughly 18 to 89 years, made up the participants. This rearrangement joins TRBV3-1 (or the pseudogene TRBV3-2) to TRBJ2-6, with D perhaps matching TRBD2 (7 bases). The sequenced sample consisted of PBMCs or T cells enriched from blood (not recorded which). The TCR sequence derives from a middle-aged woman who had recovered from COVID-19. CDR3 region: CASSQGGGSGANVLTF. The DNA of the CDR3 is TGTGCCAGCAGCCAGGGAGGGGGCTCTGGGGCCAACGTCCTGACTTTC.